A single sample gave rise to the 7 T cell receptor beta chains below, sequenced in a study of PD-L1 blockade in urothelial cancer. Time point here: pretreatment peripheral blood. Clones were sequenced by immunoSEQ multiplex PCR, and TCRdb holds only the in-frame ones, with some missing. Of tens of thousands of clones in the sample, approximately 86% are singletons; the top ten hold 14% to 15%. The specimen was PBMCs, collected around atezolizumab (anti-PD-L1) treatment. The receptors shown here come from a man aged 55 to 70 with urothelial cancer.

This clone came up a few times. J is TRBJ2-7 and V is TRBV7-9; D may be TRBD1 (6 bases). CDR1 and CDR2 from the germline V gene are SEHNR and FQNEAQ (reference sequence). The CDR3 is 15 amino acids. V lost 1 base and J lost 0, with 10 bases in between. CDR3 in amino acids: CASSLGTASSYEQYF. The CDR3 nucleotides are TGTGCCAGCAGCTTAGGGACAGCTAGCTCCTACGAGCAGTACTTC. Variable domain in full (rest from reference TRBV7-9 and TRBJ2-7): DTGVSQNPRHKITKRGQNVTFRCDPISEHNRLYWYRQTLGQGPEFLTYFQNEAQLEKSRLLSDRFSAERPKGSFSTLEIQRTEQGDSAMYLCASSLGTASSYEQYFGPGTRLTVT.

This rearrangement joins TRBV21-1 to TRBJ2-4; the DNA was not used to check the table's D call, TRBD2. TRBV21-1 is deemed a pseudogene. This CDR3 comprises 22 residues. CDR3 sequence: CASSTCRGGRSGGGFPKNIQYF. The CDR3 coding sequence is TGTGCCAGCAGCACCTGTAGGGGAGGGAGGAGCGGGGGGGGTTTTCCCAAAAACATTCAGTACTTC.

This clone occurred a few times. The gene calls are TRBV10-1 and TRBJ2-7; a weak D match, TRBD1 (6 bases). The germline gives CDR1 WNHNN, CDR2 SYGVQD (reference sequence). CDR3 size: 13 residues. V lost 6 bases and J lost 0, with 9 bases in between. DNA for the CDR3: TGCGCCAGCAGAGACAGGAGCTCCTACGAGCAGTACTTC. Encoded protein: CASRDRSSYEQYF.

The chain links TRBV5-4 to TRBJ1-2; the D gene is possibly TRBD1 (5 bases). The CDR3 has 13 residues. Per the germline V gene, CDR1 is SGHNT and CDR2 is YYREEE (reference sequence). Trimming removed 2 bases at V and 2 bases at J, with 7 bases between. CDR3 protein: CASSFDSNYGYTF. The CDR3 DNA sequence: TGTGCCAGCAGCTTCGACAGCAACTATGGCTACACCTTC.

In its sample, this clone was seen once. The chain employs TRBV5-1 and TRBJ1-2; D unresolved. With 0 bases removed from V and 0 bases from J, the gap between germline ends came to 9 bases. Germline lookup yields CDR1 SGHRS and CDR2 YFSETQ. The CDR3 covers 15 residues. CDR3 protein: CASSLEAGANYGYTF. DNA of the CDR3: TGCGCCAGCAGCTTGGAGGCAGGCGCTAACTATGGCTACACCTTC. The whole variable domain, filled in from reference TRBV5-1 and TRBJ1-2, reads KAGVTQTPRYLIKTRGQQVTLSCSPISGHRSVSWYQQTPGQGLQFLFEYFSETQRNKGNFPGRFSGRQFSNSRSEMNVSTLELGDSALYLCASSLEAGANYGYTFGSGTRLTVV.

V is TRBV7-3 and J is TRBJ1-4, with D perhaps TRBD1 (6 bases). Per germline, CDR1 SGHTA and CDR2 FQGTGA. CDR3 length: 13 residues. V dropped 6 bases and J dropped 8 bases, with 13 bases sitting between them. The CDR3: CASSAGVGEKLFF. As DNA, the CDR3 is TGTGCCAGCAGTGCAGGGGTAGGGGAAAAACTGTTTTTT.

The J gene is TRBJ2-1, the V gene TRBV29-1, with TRBD2 as a possible D gene (7 bases). The CDR3 spans 13 residues. V was shortened by 2 bases and J by 4 bases, with 9 bases between the two germline ends. Germline V gene lookup returns CDR1 SQVTM and CDR2 ANQGSEA. The CDR3 loop reads CSVERGGYNEQFF. Written as DNA, the CDR3 is TGCAGCGTTGAAAGGGGGGGTTACAATGAGCAGTTCTTC.